The 20 T cell receptor beta chains below were found in one sample sequenced in a study of cytomegalovirus exposure and HLA in healthy donors. The PCR contained 60 Vbeta and 13 Jbeta primers. Method: immunoSEQ multiplex PCR; TCRdb's copy keeps in-frame clones and lacks some. The sample shows some 120,000 clones, 60% to 85% of them seen only once. Sample: PBMCs. The source of these receptors is a man aged 25 to 45 in good health and CMV-seronegative.

V usage is TRBV13 and J usage is TRBJ2-5; D is possibly TRBD1 (5 bases). The CDR3 totals 14 residues. Germline loops: CDR1 PRHDT, CDR2 FYEKMQ (reference sequence). Trimming removed 0 bases from V and 5 bases from J, with 10 bases in between. The CDR3: CASSLGPGRETQYF. The CDR3 region has the DNA TGTGCCAGCAGCTTAGGTCCAGGGCGGGAGACCCAGTACTTC.

The chain recombines TRBV5-1 with TRBJ2-3; 9 bases agree with TRBD2. The CDR3 contains 16 residues. V was clipped by 0 bases and J by 6 bases; unmatched bases: 8. Germline V gene data show CDR1 as SGHRS and CDR2 as YFSETQ. The CDR3 loop is CASSLVERGAGDTQYF. The CDR3 DNA reads TGCGCCAGCAGCTTGGTGGAGCGGGGGGCCGGGGATACGCAGTATTTT.

This clone was counted a single time. The rearrangement uses TRBV6-5 and TRBJ1-6; weak D call: TRBD1 (5 bases). The CDR3 is 14 residues long. V lost 9 bases to trimming and J lost 10 bases, with 19 bases between them. Germline V gene lookup returns CDR1 MNHEY and CDR2 SVGAGI. The CDR3 nucleotides read TGTGCCAGTCATTGGGGGGAGACGGGATCACCCCTCCACTTT. This gives the protein CASHWGETGSPLHF.

The V call is TRBV19, the J call TRBJ2-2; 7 bases match TRBD1. J was trimmed by 6 bases and V by 1 base; bases with no gene match: 2. Germline V gene lookup returns CDR1 LNHDA and CDR2 SQIVND (reference sequence). The CDR3 is made up of 14 amino acids. For the CDR3, the DNA is TGTGCCAGTAGTATAGCCGGACAGGCCGGGGAGCTGTTTTTT. Its protein is CASSIAGQAGELFF.

CDR3 DNA sequence: TGTGCCAGTAGTATAGAGTCCATCCGGGACACAAGAAGGACTGAAGCTTTCTTT. This sequence encodes CASSIESIRDTRRTEAFF. The J gene is TRBJ1-1, the V gene TRBV19, with D tentatively TRBD1 (6 bases). Between the trimmed V and J ends, which lost 0 bases and 5 bases, there was a span of 22 bases. The CDR3 is made up of 18 amino acids. CDR1 and CDR2 (germline): LNHDA, SQIVND (reference sequence).

This sequence joins TRBV19 and TRBJ2-7; 7 bases are a match to TRBD2. The CDR3 contains 15 residues. The V and J ends lost 7 bases and 2 bases, in that order; junction bases with no gene match: 11. Germline V lookup: CDR1 LNHDA, CDR2 SQIVND (reference sequence). CDR3: CASTPSGRGAYEQYF. The DNA for the CDR3 is TGTGCCAGTACTCCTAGCGGTCGAGGGGCCTACGAGCAGTACTTC.

The V gene is TRBV29-1, the J gene TRBJ2-5; D is ambiguous. Trimming took off 4 bases at V and 8 bases at J, with 11 bases between the two ends. In germline, CDR1 is SQVTM, CDR2 ANQGSEA. CDR3 length equals 11 residues. The CDR3, as DNA: TGCAGCGTTGTCGACTCCGCCACCCAGTACTTC. It yields the protein CSVVDSATQYF. Combining the CDR3 with reference TRBV29-1 and TRBJ2-5 gives the whole variable domain SAVISQKPSRDICQRGTSLTIQCQVDSQVTMMFWYRQQPGQSLTLIATANQGSEATYESGFVIDKFPISRPNLTFSTLTVSNMSPEDSSIYLCSVVDSATQYFGPGTRLLVL.

V usage is TRBV6-5 and J usage is TRBJ2-1; possible D gene TRBD1, 6 bases. Trimming pared 2 bases from V and 7 bases from J, leaving 18 bases between. From germline, CDR1 is MNHEY and CDR2 SVGAGI. The CDR3 covers 16 residues. The CDR3, as DNA: TGTGCCAGCAGTTACAATTCTTTCCAGGGGCGGAATGAGCAGTTCTTC. Its protein is CASSYNSFQGRNEQFF.

This sequence joins TRBV30 and TRBJ1-2; the match to TRBD1 covers 7 bases. J was trimmed by 7 bases and V by 0 bases; bases with no gene match: 8. Per germline, CDR1 GTSNPN and CDR2 SVGIG (reference sequence). The CDR3 covers 14 residues. For the CDR3, the DNA is TGTGCCTGGAGTGTACCGGGACAGAGATCTGGCTACACCTTC. It translates to CAWSVPGQRSGYTF.

This chain connects TRBV6-1 to TRBJ1-4; 10 bases agree with TRBD1. The CDR3 runs 12 residues. The germline gives CDR1 MNHNS, CDR2 SASEGT. V trimming: 8 bases; J trimming: 7 bases; junction bases outside the gene matches: 1. CDR3 sequence reads: CASRDRGEKLFF. CDR3 sequence (DNA): TGTGCCAGCCGGGACAGGGGTGAAAAACTGTTTTTT.

The chain has TRBV5-6 and TRBJ2-4; D is perhaps TRBD1 (6 bases). The V gene's germline CDR1 is SGHDT and CDR2 YYEEEE. The CDR3 consists of 18 residues. V lost 1 base and J 0 bases, leaving 17 bases between the germline ends. CDR3 in amino acids: CASSLSADSNLAKNIQYF. The CDR3 DNA sequence: TGTGCCAGCAGCTTGTCAGCGGACAGTAATCTAGCCAAAAACATTCAGTACTTC.

The CDR3 spells CGTSGGAYPGNEQFF. CDR3 DNA sequence: TGTGGGACTAGCGGGGGGGCTTACCCAGGGAATGAGCAGTTCTTC. J is TRBJ2-1 and V is TRBV30, with 15 nucleotides matching TRBD2. The CDR3 totals 15 residues. Germline assignment: CDR1 GTSNPN and CDR2 SVGIG (reference sequence).

As to this clone: The sample has other DNA sequences that encode this CDR3 too. The CDR3 spells CAWSFRGNTEAFF. CDR3 bases: TGTGCCTGGAGTTTTAGGGGGAACACTGAAGCTTTCTTT. The genes are TRBV30 and TRBJ1-1, with D tentatively TRBD1 (5 bases). Trimming took off 2 bases at V and 1 base at J, with 8 bases between the two ends. The CDR3 totals 13 residues. The V gene's germline CDR1 is GTSNPN and CDR2 SVGIG (reference sequence).

CDR3: CASRRAVSYNEQFF. The CDR3, as DNA: TGTGCCAGCAGGAGGGCGGTCTCCTACAATGAGCAGTTCTTC. The chain recombines TRBV28 with TRBJ2-1, with D possibly matching TRBD2 (5 bases). Germline V lookup: CDR1 MDHEN, CDR2 SYDVKM. CDR3 length: 14 residues. V was cut by 6 bases and J by 0 bases, with 9 bases left in between.

Remarks on this clone: A read error may produce the germline difference seen at one junction end. The genes are TRBV7-9 and TRBJ1-4; the match to TRBD1 covers 7 bases. Germline CDR1 is SEHNR and CDR2 is FQNEAQ (reference sequence). This CDR3 comprises 15 residues. The chain's CDR3 is CAGSPGTATNEKLFF. CDR3 in DNA: TGTGCCGGCAGCCCTGGGACAGCAACTAATGAAAAACTGTTTTTT. Variable domain in full (rest from reference TRBV7-9 and TRBJ1-4): DTGVSQNPRHKITKRGQNVTFRCDPISEHNRLYWYRQTLGQGPEFLTYFQNEAQLEKSRLLSDRFSAERPKGSFSTLEIQRTEQGDSAMYLCAGSPGTATNEKLFFGSGTQLSVL.

V and J are TRBV2 and TRBJ2-1; 8 nucleotides align to TRBD2. Germline V gene sequence: CDR1 SNHLY, CDR2 FYNNEI. This CDR3 contains 17 residues. V lost 2 bases, J lost 1 base, and 7 bases stayed unmatched. The DNA for the CDR3 is TGTGCCAGCAGTGAAATTAGCGGGGCTAGGTCCTACAATGAGCAGTTCTTC. This translates into CASSEISGARSYNEQFF.

The chain carries TRBV28 and TRBJ2-7, with D unclear. Germline-derived CDR1 and CDR2 are MDHEN and SYDVKM. The V end lost 3 bases, the J end lost 3 bases, and 12 bases lay between the germline ends. This CDR3 has 14 residues. As DNA, the CDR3 is TGTGCCAGCAGTTTGGGCCATGTCTACTACGAGCAGTACTTC. It specifies CASSLGHVYYEQYF.

The V call is TRBV11-2, the J call TRBJ1-1, with D possibly matching TRBD1 (5 bases). Trimming stripped 5 bases from V and 10 bases from J, with 8 bases between. The CDR3 is 10 residues long. Germline lookup yields CDR1 SGHAT and CDR2 FQNNGV. Here the CDR3 reads CASSGRGAFF. The DNA of the CDR3 is TGTGCCAGCAGCGGGAGGGGAGCTTTCTTT.

This chain uses TRBV4-1 with TRBJ2-1; TRBD2 matches at 9 bases. The germline V gene encodes CDR1 MGHRA and CDR2 YSYEKL. The CDR3 runs to 17 residues. The ends lost 0 bases at V and 3 bases at J; junction bases unmatched: 6. CDR3 region: CASSQDFLAGFYNEQFF. The CDR3 coding sequence is TGCGCCAGCAGCCAAGATTTCCTAGCGGGGTTCTACAATGAGCAGTTCTTC.

The chain employs TRBV6-5 and TRBJ2-3; a weak D match, TRBD2 (5 bases). This CDR3 contains 14 residues. Germline V gene data show CDR1 as MNHEY and CDR2 as SVGAGI. V was shortened by 4 bases and J by 1 base, with 9 bases between the two germline ends. DNA of the CDR3: TGTGCCAGCAGTTGGACTTCCCGCACAGATACGCAGTATTTT. Amino acid sequence: CASSWTSRTDTQYF.